This T cell receptor beta chain originates from a study of blood T cell repertoires in COVID-19. Looking at the study overall: The samples span acute and convalescent COVID-19 from the United States, Italy and Spain.

The germline gives CDR1 SGHRS, CDR2 YFSETQ. The CDR3 length is 12 residues. Trimming pared 4 bases from V and 2 bases from J, leaving 5 bases between. TCRdb's table, derived via immunoSEQ multiplex PCR, lists solely in-frame clones and lacks some. The sample lists about 330,000 clones, roughly 88% occurring once. The chain employs TRBV5-1 and TRBJ2-3; D call uncertain. Sequencing was performed on peripheral blood. The receptor comes from a woman in her 50s with acute or convalescent COVID-19. The CDR3 DNA sequence: TGCGCCAGCAGCACAAACACAGATACGCAGTATTTT. The encoded protein is CASSTNTDTQYF.